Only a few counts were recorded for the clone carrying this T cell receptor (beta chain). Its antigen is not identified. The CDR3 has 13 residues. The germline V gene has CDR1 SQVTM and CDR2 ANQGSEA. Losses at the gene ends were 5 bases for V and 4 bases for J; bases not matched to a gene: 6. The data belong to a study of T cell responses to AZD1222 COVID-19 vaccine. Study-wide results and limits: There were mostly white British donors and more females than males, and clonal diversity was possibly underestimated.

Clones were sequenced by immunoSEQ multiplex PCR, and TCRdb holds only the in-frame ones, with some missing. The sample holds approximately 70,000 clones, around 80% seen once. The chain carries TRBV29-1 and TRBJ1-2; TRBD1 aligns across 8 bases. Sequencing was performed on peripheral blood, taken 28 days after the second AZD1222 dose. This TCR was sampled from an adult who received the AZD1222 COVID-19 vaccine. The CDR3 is CSVQRGTGYGYTF. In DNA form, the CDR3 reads TGCAGCGTTCAACGAGGGACAGGCTATGGCTACACCTTC.